This T cell receptor beta chain emerged from a study of T cells after yellow fever vaccination. Overall study: Fractions of limited cellularity were prepared by means of SMART-Seq v4 Ultra Low Input. The study's findings and limits: Compared with primary, the secondary response was weaker and peaked at day 5, not 15. From the bulk population, abundant clonotypes could contaminate and appear within FACS-sorted repertoires.

TCR cDNA was made by 5'RACE template switching, adding a universal primer site and UMIs. One entry per CDR3 protein results from TCRdb running MiXCR on the 5' RACE reads. The data hold 240,000 or so distinct CDR3 sequences, with 6.9% observed a single time. This clonotype was observed at least ten times. The antigen remains undetermined. Trimming pared 5 bases from V and 1 base from J, leaving 16 bases between. The CDR3 runs to 16 residues. Per the germline V gene, CDR1 is SGHTA and CDR2 is FQGTGA. V and J are TRBV7-3 and TRBJ2-3; TRBD2 is a possible D gene (5 bases). This specimen consisted of CD4+ T cells sorted from PBMCs, obtained 15 days after the yellow fever booster vaccination. The sequence was obtained from a man younger than 45 who received the YFV17D yellow fever vaccine. The CDR3 protein is CASSEGLYGGTDTQYF. As DNA, the CDR3 is TGTGCCAGCAGCGAAGGGCTCTACGGGGGCACAGATACGCAGTATTTT.